The 15 T cell receptor beta chains reported below all come from one sample, sequenced in a study of response to subunit inactivated influenza vaccine. TCRdb reprocessed the RT-PCR reads via MiXCR and lists one record per CDR3 protein. This table has hundreds of thousands of distinct CDR3 sequences, 12% appearing once. This material consisted of PBMCs from blood, taken on the day of vaccination. These receptors all come from a man aged 50-60 years who received an inactivated influenza vaccine.

This clonotype was detected ten times or more. The chain links TRBV6-1 to TRBJ2-3, with D perhaps matching TRBD2 (5 bases). Trimming removed 8 bases from V and 0 bases from J, with 12 bases in between. The CDR3 has 14 residues. Germline V gene data show CDR1 as MNHNS and CDR2 as SASEGT. In DNA form, the CDR3 reads TGTGCCAGCGGAGGAGGTACTAGCACAGATACGCAGTATTTT. It translates to CASGGGTSTDTQYF.

This clonotype was counted many times. The chain is built from TRBV12-3 or TRBV12-4 and TRBJ2-1; D remains unclear. Trimming left V 5 bases short and J 9 bases short, with 5 bases between. The CDR3 has 10 amino acids. The CDR3 spells CASSMGEQFF. The CDR3 DNA is TGTGCCAGCAGTATGGGTGAGCAGTTCTTC.

The V and J genes are TRBV29-1 and TRBJ2-7, with D perhaps TRBD1 or TRBD2 (6 bases each). Germline V gives CDR1 SQVTM, CDR2 ANQGSEA. There are 14 residues in the CDR3. The V and J ends lost 5 bases and 5 bases respectively, with 19 bases between them. The CDR3 bases are TGCAGCGTTTCTCGGGGGACACGCGTCAACGAGCAGTACTTC. Translated, it gives CSVSRGTRVNEQYF.

This clonotype has just a few counts. The chain recombines TRBV6-2 or TRBV6-3 with TRBJ1-1; the match to TRBD1 covers 7 bases. Looked up from germline, CDR1 is MNHEY and CDR2 is SVGEGT. V was clipped by 5 bases and J by 5 bases; unmatched bases: 8. CDR3 length equals 14 residues. Here the CDR3 reads CASSLTRQGTEAFF. The CDR3 bases are TGTGCCAGCAGTCTGACGAGACAGGGTACTGAAGCTTTCTTT.

The chain recombines TRBV20-1 with TRBJ2-5; D remains unclear. The germline V gene encodes CDR1 DFQATT and CDR2 SNEGSKA (reference sequence). The germline V and J ends were trimmed by 0 bases and 2 bases, with 16 bases remaining between them. The CDR3 runs to 16 residues. CDR3 nucleotides: TGCAGTGCTAGAGAAGTTGGGGATATACGTCAAGAGACCCAGTACTTC. It codes for CSAREVGDIRQETQYF.

This clonotype was counted ten times or more. V and J are TRBV7-2 and TRBJ2-1; 10 nucleotides match TRBD2. CDR3 size: 15 residues. From germline, CDR1 is SGHTA and CDR2 FQGNSA. Trimming cost V 1 base and J 7 bases; bases outside gene matches: 4. Here the CDR3 reads CASSLVTSGKNEQFF. CDR3 in DNA: TGTGCCAGCAGCTTAGTAACTAGCGGGAAAAATGAGCAGTTCTTC. Full variable domain (remainder filled in from reference TRBV7-2 and TRBJ2-1): GAGVSQSPSNKVTEKGKDVELRCDPISGHTALYWYRQSLGQGLEFLIYFQGNSAPDKSGLPSDRFSAERTGGSVSTLTIQRTQQEDSAVYLCASSLVTSGKNEQFFGPGTRLTVL.

This clonotype came up many times. This sequence joins TRBV28 and TRBJ2-7, with D possibly being TRBD2 (6 bases). Germline V gives CDR1 MDHEN, CDR2 SYDVKM. The V and J ends lost 3 bases and 4 bases respectively, with 19 bases between them. The CDR3 covers 16 residues. CDR3 protein: CASSFLPSGLQYEQYF. DNA for the CDR3: TGTGCCAGCAGTTTTCTACCCTCGGGACTCCAATACGAGCAGTACTTC.

In its sample, this clonotype was seen a few times. This chain links TRBV20-1 with TRBJ1-2; no clear D. Germline V gene data show CDR1 as DFQATT and CDR2 as SNEGSKA (reference sequence). The CDR3 runs 11 residues. V was cut by 3 bases and J by 5 bases, with 7 bases left in between. CDR3 DNA: TGCAGTGCTAGGGAGGGTTATGGCTACACCTTC. Protein: CSAREGYGYTF.

Worth noting for this clonotype: A single base separates this from a much larger clone, so it may be a read error. This chain uses TRBV28 with TRBJ2-1, with 9 bases matching TRBD2. CDR3 length: 18 amino acids. The V gene's germline CDR1 is MDHEN and CDR2 SYDVKM. The junction had 18 bases not matched to a gene; V was cut back by 5 bases and J by 7 bases. This CDR3 reads CASSAWPAGGQALNEQFF. The CDR3 DNA sequence: TGTGCCAGCAGTGCTTGGCCAGCGGGAGGACAAGCCCTGAATGAGCAGTTCTTC.

The chain is built from TRBV11-2 and TRBJ2-7; perhaps TRBD1 as D (5 bases). Germline V gives CDR1 SGHAT, CDR2 FQNNGV. Trimming removed 0 bases from V and 2 bases from J, with 11 bases in between. The CDR3 contains 15 residues. The DNA for the CDR3 is TGTGCCAGCAGCTTAGATCCAGGGCTCACCTACGAGCAGTACTTC. Its translation: CASSLDPGLTYEQYF. The whole variable domain, filled in from reference TRBV11-2 and TRBJ2-7, reads EAGVAQSPRYKIIEKRQSVAFWCNPISGHATLYWYQQILGQGPKLLIQFQNNGVVDDSQLPKDRFSAERLKGVDSTLKIQPAKLEDSAVYLCASSLDPGLTYEQYFGPGTRLTVT.

This clonotype was recorded at least ten times. The chain has TRBV29-1 and TRBJ1-5, with D unresolved. The CDR3 sequence is 13 residues long. Germline assignment: CDR1 SQVTM and CDR2 ANQGSEA. The V and J ends lost 5 bases and 5 bases respectively, with 13 bases between them. CDR3 nucleotide sequence: TGCAGCGTTTCTGGGCCGAGGGATCAGCCCCAGCATTTT. Its translation is CSVSGPRDQPQHF.

This CDR3 is CSVDRAYGYTF. The CDR3 DNA is TGCAGCGTTGACAGGGCTTATGGCTACACCTTC. The chain combines TRBV29-1 with TRBJ1-2; possibly TRBD1 for D (5 bases). Trimming removed 3 bases at V and 5 bases at J, with 7 bases between. The CDR3 covers 11 residues. The germline CDR1 and CDR2 sequences are SQVTM and ANQGSEA.

The rearrangement links TRBV4-2 to TRBJ1-1, with 9 nucleotides matching TRBD1. Germline CDR1 LGHNA, CDR2 YNFKEQ. This CDR3 is 17 amino acids long. The junction had 12 bases not matched to a gene; V was cut back by 3 bases and J by 4 bases. The CDR3 sequence: CASSQLQGAYVGTEAFF. For the CDR3, the DNA is TGTGCCAGCAGCCAGTTACAGGGGGCGTATGTTGGCACTGAAGCTTTCTTT.

The rearrangement links TRBV19 to TRBJ1-5; D is unresolved. This CDR3 comprises 14 residues. Trimming took off 2 bases at V and 2 bases at J, with 7 bases between the two ends. Germline CDR1 is LNHDA and CDR2 is SQIVND (reference sequence). The CDR3 protein is CASSIFPGNQPQHF. The CDR3 bases are TGTGCCAGTAGTATATTTCCAGGCAATCAGCCCCAGCATTTT.

The chain combines TRBV4-3 with TRBJ1-1; D not certain. Looked up from germline, CDR1 is LGHNA and CDR2 is YSLEER. CDR3 length: 15 residues. Trimming left V 0 bases short and J 10 bases short, with 18 bases between. The CDR3 region is CASSQDHVTPKGAFF. CDR3 DNA sequence: TGCGCCAGCAGCCAAGATCATGTCACTCCAAAAGGAGCTTTCTTT.